A selection of T cell receptor beta chains follows, all from one sample in a study of Tregs in tolerant kidney transplant recipients. TCRdb's copy holds only in-frame clones and misses some; the assay was immunoSEQ multiplex PCR. The table has 110,000 or so clones, 85% to 90% seen once. The source was CD4+ T cells from blood, collected before the transplant. The receptors come from a human donor who received a combined kidney and bone marrow transplant. Both conserved end residues are trimmed from each CDR3. Fields, in order: V gene, J gene, CDR3 protein.

TRBV6-5	TRBJ2-2	ASSYTGTGAAGELF
TRBV19	TRBJ1-1	ASMPLGQMNTEAF
TRBV7-9	TRBJ2-7	ASSETGTSAYEQY
TRBV5-4	TRBJ1-2	ASSLAHDRGNYGYT
TRBV11-2	TRBJ1-1	ASSQDRGLLLTEAF
TRBV2	TRBJ1-1	ASSEGTGGFRAF
TRBV7-8	TRBJ1-5	ASSKGQGGVYSNQPQH
TRBV7-2	TRBJ1-5	ASSLVGTGVEVDQPQH
TRBV6-6	TRBJ1-5	ASSSEGYQPQH
TRBV29-1	TRBJ1-2	SGLRGLNYGYT
TRBV6-6	TRBJ2-1	ASSSRGYNEQF
TRBV28	TRBJ1-1	ASSVGTRWAF
TRBV7-2	TRBJ1-3	ASSLTRGGWGSGNTIY
TRBV30	TRBJ1-3	ALTRGKTGGNTIY
TRBV6-4	TRBJ1-1	ASSDSVSSQAF
TRBV5-1	TRBJ2-7	ASASVGLYEQY
TRBV6-4	TRBJ2-3	ASSEQRTDTQY
TRBV2	TRBJ1-1	ASSPRDSGRMNTEAF
TRBV7-2	TRBJ2-2	ASSDGLAGKNTGELF
TRBV7-2	TRBJ1-2	ASSLGQGMGGYT
TRBV18	TRBJ1-5	ASSVTTVSNQPQH
TRBV19	TRBJ1-2	ASSPARAGVYGYT
TRBV10-2	TRBJ2-2	ASNAGGLGELF
TRBV25-1	TRBJ2-1	ASSELNSNNEQF
TRBV7-2	TRBJ1-1	ASSPGRGEAF
TRBV2	TRBJ2-1	ASARSGTSGRGDEQF
TRBV4-3	TRBJ1-3	ASSQDLGQASSGNTIY
TRBV5-1	TRBJ2-1	ASTSIQLAGSYNEQF
TRBV5-1	TRBJ2-3	ASSTSGGTDTQY
TRBV19	TRBJ2-7	ASSKGQGPYEQY
TRBV9	TRBJ2-5	ASSAGSGQETQY
TRBV19	TRBJ2-7	ASSIARGLSEQY
TRBV5-1	TRBJ2-3	ASSGRTSGGNTQY
TRBV7-9	TRBJ1-5	ASCGGDQPQH
TRBV4-1	TRBJ2-7	ASSQDWYQGGYYEQY
TRBV5-1	TRBJ2-2	ASSLGGKNTGELF
TRBV28	TRBJ2-7	ASLLNRGGTSYEQY
TRBV4-1	TRBJ2-2	ASSPGAKGGSTGELF
TRBV15	TRBJ2-7	ATSGAPGHEEQY
TRBV5-1	TRBJ2-5	ASSNPRSETQY
TRBV6-5	TRBJ1-4	ASFRAGSEKLF
TRBV15	TRBJ1-1	ATSRGGPAGGTEAF
TRBV29-1	TRBJ2-7	SALTRGTARDEQY
TRBV4-3	TRBJ2-2	ASSQVGAGGTNTGELF
TRBV27	TRBJ2-7	ASSGPLAGELYEQY
TRBV2	TRBJ1-2	ASSPQGAGYGYT
TRBV5-4	TRBJ2-7	ASSGKPGLAGVSSREQY